This T cell receptor (beta chain) was found in a study of T cell responses to AZD1222 COVID-19 vaccine. Concerning this clone itself: Its specificity is unknown.

The CDR3 spans 17 residues. The ends were cut back, 1 base at V and 5 bases at J, with 20 bases in the middle. Germline loops: CDR1 PRHDT, CDR2 FYEKMQ (reference sequence). Clones were sequenced by immunoSEQ multiplex PCR, and TCRdb holds only the in-frame ones, with some missing. The table records 45,000 to 60,000 clones, around 92% of them present only once. The study's findings and limits: Of the AZD1222 recipients, only five or six were seropositive at baseline. Most donors were white British and more were female, and clonal diversity was possibly underestimated.

The material was peripheral blood, obtained on day 0 of AZD1222 vaccination. V is TRBV13 and J is TRBJ2-5, with D perhaps TRBD1 (6 bases). This TCR derives from an adult in good health. CDR3 in amino acids: CASSLAGFGGWDETQYF. The CDR3, as DNA: TGTGCCAGCAGCTTAGCAGGGTTTGGGGGCTGGGACGAGACCCAGTACTTC.